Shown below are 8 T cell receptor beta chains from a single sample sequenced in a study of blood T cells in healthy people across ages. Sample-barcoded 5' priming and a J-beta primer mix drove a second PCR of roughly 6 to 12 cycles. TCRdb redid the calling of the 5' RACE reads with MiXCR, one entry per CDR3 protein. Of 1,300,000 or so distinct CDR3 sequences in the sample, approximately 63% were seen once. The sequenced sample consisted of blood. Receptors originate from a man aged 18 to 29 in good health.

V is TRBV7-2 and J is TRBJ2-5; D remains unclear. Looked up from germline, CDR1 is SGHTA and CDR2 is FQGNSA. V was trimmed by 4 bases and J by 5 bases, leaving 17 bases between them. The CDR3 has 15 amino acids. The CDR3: CASSSVVSPYETQYF. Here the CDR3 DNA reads TGTGCCAGCAGCTCGGTCGTTAGTCCCTACGAGACCCAGTACTTC.

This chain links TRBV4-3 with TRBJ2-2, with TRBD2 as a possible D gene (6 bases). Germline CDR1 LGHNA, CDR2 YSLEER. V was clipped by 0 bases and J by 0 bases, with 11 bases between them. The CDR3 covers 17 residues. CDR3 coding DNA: TGCGCCAGCAGCCAAGATGCGGGGCCGGCGAACACCGGGGAGCTGTTTTTT. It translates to CASSQDAGPANTGELFF.

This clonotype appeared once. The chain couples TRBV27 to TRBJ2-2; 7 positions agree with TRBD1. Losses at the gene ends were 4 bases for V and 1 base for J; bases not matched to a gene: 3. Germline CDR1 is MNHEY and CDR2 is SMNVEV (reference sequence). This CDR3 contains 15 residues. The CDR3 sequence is CASSSRQGNTGELFF. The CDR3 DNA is TGTGCCAGCAGTTCGAGACAGGGGAACACCGGGGAGCTGTTTTTT.

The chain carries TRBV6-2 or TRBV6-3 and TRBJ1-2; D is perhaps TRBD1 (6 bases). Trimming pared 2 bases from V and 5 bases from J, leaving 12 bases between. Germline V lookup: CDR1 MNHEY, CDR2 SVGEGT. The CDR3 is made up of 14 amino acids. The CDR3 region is CASSYRQERYGYTF. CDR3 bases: TGTGCCAGCAGTTACCGACAGGAGCGTTATGGCTACACCTTC.

The CDR3 spells CATSHPADRTHGRDTQYF. CDR3 coding DNA: TGTGCCACCAGCCATCCCGCGGACAGGACTCACGGGAGAGATACGCAGTATTTT. The chain has TRBV15 and TRBJ2-3; D may be TRBD1 (7 bases). This CDR3 comprises 18 residues. Trimming removed 5 bases from V and 5 bases from J, with 26 bases in between. Germline CDR1 reads LNHNV; CDR2 reads YYDKDF (reference sequence).

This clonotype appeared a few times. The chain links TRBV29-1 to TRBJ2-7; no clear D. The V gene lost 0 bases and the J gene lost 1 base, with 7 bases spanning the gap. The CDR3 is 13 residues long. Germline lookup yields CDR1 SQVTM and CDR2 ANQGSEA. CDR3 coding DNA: TGCAGCGTTGAAGAGGGTACGTCCTACGAGCAGTACTTC. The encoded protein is CSVEEGTSYEQYF.

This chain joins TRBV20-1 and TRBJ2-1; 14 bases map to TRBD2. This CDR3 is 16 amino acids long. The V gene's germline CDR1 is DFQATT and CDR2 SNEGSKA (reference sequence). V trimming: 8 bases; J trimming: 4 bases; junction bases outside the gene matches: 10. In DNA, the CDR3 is TGCAGTACCGAGACTAGCGGGGGGGAGGAGTACAATGAGCAGTTCTTC. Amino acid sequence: CSTETSGGEEYNEQFF.

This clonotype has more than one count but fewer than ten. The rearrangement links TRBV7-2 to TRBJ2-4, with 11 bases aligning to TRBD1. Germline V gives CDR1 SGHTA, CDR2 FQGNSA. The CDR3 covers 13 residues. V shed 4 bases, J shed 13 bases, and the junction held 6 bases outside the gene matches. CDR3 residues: CASSSDRGREQYF. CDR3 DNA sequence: TGTGCCAGCAGCTCGGACAGGGGGCGGGAGCAGTACTTC.